This T cell receptor (beta chain) is from a study of cytomegalovirus exposure and HLA in healthy donors. Per germline, CDR1 MNHEY and CDR2 SMNVEV (reference sequence). V dropped 3 bases and J dropped 4; count of bases not matched to a gene: 4. The CDR3 has 14 residues. This clone was observed a single time. TCRdb keeps only in-frame clones here, not all; method: immunoSEQ multiplex PCR. The sample has 150,000 to 200,000 clones, 86% seen once. The TCR was taken from a young woman in good health and CMV-seronegative. Sample: PBMCs. The chain carries TRBV27 and TRBJ2-3; TRBD2 aligns across 7 bases. The CDR3 DNA sequence: TGTGCCAGCAGTTTTGCGGGAGACGCAGATACGCAGTATTTT. Its protein is CASSFAGDADTQYF.